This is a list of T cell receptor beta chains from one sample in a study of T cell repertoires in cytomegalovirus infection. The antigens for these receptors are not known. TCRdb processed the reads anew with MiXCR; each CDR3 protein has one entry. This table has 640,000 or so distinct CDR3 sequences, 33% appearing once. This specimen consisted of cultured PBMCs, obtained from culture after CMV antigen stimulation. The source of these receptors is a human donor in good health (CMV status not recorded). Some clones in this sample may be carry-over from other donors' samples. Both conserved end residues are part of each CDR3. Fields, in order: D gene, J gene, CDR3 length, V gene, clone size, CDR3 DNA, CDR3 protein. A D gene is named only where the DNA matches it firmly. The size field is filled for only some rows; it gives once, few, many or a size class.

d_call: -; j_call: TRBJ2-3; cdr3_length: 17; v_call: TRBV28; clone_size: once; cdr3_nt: TGTGCCAGCAGTTTAGCGTGGATCGACCCGAGGGCAGATACGCAGTATTTT; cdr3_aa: CASSLAWIDPRADTQYF
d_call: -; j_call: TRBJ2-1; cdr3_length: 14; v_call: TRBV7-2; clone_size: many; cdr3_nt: TGTGCCAGCAGCTTTTCGGGGGCCGGGCGGAGGAAGTTCTTC; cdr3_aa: CASSFSGAGRRKFF
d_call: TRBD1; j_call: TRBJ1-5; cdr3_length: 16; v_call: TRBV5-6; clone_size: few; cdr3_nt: TGTGCCAGCAGCACGACAGGGGACCCTAGCAATCAGCCCCAGCATTTT; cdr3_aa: CASSTTGDPSNQPQHF
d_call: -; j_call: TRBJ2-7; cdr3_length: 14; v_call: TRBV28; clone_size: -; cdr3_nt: TGTGCCAGCAGCAAACGATTTGAGGTTCACGAGCAGTACTTC; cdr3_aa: CASSKRFEVHEQYF
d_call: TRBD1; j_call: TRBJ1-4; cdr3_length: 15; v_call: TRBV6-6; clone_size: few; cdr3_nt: TGTGCCAGCAGTGTGACAGGGGCGACTAATGAAAAACTGTTTTTT; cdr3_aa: CASSVTGATNEKLFF
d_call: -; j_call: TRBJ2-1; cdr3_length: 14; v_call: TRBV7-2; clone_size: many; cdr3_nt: TGTGCCAGCAGCACCAGCAGGAGACGGAATGAGCAGTTCTTC; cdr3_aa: CASSTSRRRNEQFF
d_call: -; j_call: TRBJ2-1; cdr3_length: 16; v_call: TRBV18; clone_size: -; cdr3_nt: TGTGCCAGCTCACCCCCGGGACCGCAGGACTACAATGAGCAGTTCTTC; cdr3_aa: CASSPPGPQDYNEQFF
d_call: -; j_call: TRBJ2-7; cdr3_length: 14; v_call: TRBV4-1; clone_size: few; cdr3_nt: TGCGCCAGCAGCCAAGACACGGTCTCCTACGAGCAGTACTTC; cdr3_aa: CASSQDTVSYEQYF
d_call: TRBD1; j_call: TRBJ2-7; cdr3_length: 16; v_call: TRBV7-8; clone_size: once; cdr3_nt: TGTGCCAGCAGCTTTCAAACAGGGGGCGCCCCCTACGAGCAGTACTTC; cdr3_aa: CASSFQTGGAPYEQYF
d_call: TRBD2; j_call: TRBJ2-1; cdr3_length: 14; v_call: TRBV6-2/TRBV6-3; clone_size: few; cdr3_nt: TGTGCCAGCACTCCGGTAGCGGGAGGTAATGAGCAGTTCTTC; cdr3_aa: CASTPVAGGNEQFF
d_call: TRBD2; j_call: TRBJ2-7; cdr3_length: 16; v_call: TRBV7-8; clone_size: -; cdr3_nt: TGTGCCAGCAGCCCAGCTACTAGCGAGGGGATCTACGAGCAGTACTTC; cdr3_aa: CASSPATSEGIYEQYF
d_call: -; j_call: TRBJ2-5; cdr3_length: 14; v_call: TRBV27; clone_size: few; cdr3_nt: TGTGCCAGCAGTAAGAGGGCGCGTGGAGAGACCCAGTACTTC; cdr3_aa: CASSKRARGETQYF
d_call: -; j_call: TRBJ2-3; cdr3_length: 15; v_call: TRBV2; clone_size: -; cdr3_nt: TGTGCCAGCAGTGATACCAATACTGGACTGGGTACGCAGTATTTT; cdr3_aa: CASSDTNTGLGTQYF
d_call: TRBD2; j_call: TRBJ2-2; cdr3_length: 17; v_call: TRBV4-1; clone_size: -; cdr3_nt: TGCGCCAGCAGCCAAGGGAGGGGCGGGAGGCGTACCGGGGAGCTGTTTTTT; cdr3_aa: CASSQGRGGRRTGELFF
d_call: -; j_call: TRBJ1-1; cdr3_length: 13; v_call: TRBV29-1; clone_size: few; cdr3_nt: TGCAGCGTTGGGGGAAATAGGGTGTTCGGAGCTTTCTTT; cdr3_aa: CSVGGNRVFGAFF
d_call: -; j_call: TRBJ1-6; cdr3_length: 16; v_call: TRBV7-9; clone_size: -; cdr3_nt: TGTGCCAGCAGAAGTTCGGGGGTCCCCTATAATTCACCCCTCCACTTT; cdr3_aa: CASRSSGVPYNSPLHF
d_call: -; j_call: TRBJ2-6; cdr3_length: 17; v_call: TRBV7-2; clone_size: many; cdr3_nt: TGTGCCAGCAGCCCCCAAATTGAGACTTCTGGGGCCAACGTCCTGACTTTC; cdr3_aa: CASSPQIETSGANVLTF
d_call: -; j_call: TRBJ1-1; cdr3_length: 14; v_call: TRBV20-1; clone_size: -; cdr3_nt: TGCAGTGCTATCTTGGGACCCATGAACACTGAAGCTTTCTTT; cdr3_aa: CSAILGPMNTEAFF
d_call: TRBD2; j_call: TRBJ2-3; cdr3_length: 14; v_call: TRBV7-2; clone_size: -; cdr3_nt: TGTGCCAGCAGCTTAGGGGTTAGCGGGTTTACGCAGTATTTT; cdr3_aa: CASSLGVSGFTQYF
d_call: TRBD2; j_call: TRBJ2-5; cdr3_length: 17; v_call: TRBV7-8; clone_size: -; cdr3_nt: TGTGCCAGCAGCCCCGGGACTAGCGGGGGTAGGGAAGAGACCCAGTACTTC; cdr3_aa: CASSPGTSGGREETQYF
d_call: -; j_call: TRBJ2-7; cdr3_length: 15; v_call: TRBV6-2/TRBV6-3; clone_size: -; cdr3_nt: TGTGCCAGCAGTCGGAGACAGGACCTTTCCTACGAGCAGTACTTC; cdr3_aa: CASSRRQDLSYEQYF
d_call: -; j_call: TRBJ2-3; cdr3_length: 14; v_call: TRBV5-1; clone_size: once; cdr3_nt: TGCGCCAGCAGCACCGTACAGGGCACAGATACGCAGTATTTT; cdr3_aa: CASSTVQGTDTQYF
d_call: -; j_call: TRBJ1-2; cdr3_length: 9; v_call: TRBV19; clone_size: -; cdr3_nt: TGTGCCACTGGGTTTGGCTACACCTTC; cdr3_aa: CATGFGYTF
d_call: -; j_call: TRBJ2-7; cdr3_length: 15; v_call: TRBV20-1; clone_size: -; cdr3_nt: TGCAGTGCCAATAAACCCGCTAGCTATTCCTACGAGCAGTACTTC; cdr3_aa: CSANKPASYSYEQYF
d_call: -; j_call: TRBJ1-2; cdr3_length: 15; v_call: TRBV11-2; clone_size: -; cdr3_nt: TGTGCCAGCAGCTTTTGGTCCGGGACGGCCGAGGGCTACACCTTC; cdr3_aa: CASSFWSGTAEGYTF
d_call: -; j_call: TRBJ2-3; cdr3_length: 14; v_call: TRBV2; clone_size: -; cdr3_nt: TGTGCCAGCAGTGAAAACGGAAACACAGATACGCAGTATTTT; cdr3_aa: CASSENGNTDTQYF
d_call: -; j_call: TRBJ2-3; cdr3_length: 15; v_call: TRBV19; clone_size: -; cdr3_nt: TGTGCCAGTAGTGCCTGGGGGTATAGCACAGATACGCAGTATTTT; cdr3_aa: CASSAWGYSTDTQYF
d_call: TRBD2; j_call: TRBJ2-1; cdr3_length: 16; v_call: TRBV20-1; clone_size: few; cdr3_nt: TGCAGTGCTAGTCGGTTTGGCGGGGGGCGCTACAATGAGCAGTTCTTC; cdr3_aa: CSASRFGGGRYNEQFF
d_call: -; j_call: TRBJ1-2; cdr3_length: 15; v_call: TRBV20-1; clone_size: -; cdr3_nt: TGCAGTGCTTTTAGGACAGCCATGCCTCACTATGGCTACACCTTC; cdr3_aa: CSAFRTAMPHYGYTF
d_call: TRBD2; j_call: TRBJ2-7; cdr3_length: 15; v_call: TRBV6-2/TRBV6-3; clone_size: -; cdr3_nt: TGTGCCAGCAGTCCGGGACTAGCTGAGGCCTACGAGCAGTACTTC; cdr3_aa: CASSPGLAEAYEQYF
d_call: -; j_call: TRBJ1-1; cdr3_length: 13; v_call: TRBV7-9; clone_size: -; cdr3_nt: TGTGCCAGCAGCCAGCACGTGAACACTGAAGCTTTCTTT; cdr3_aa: CASSQHVNTEAFF
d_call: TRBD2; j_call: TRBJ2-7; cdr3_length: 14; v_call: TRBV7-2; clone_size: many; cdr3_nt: TGTGCCAGCATTTCGATGGGGGGGGTAGGCGAGCAGTACTTC; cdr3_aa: CASISMGGVGEQYF
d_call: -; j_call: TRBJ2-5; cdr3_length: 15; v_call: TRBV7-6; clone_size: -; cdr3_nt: TGTGCCAGCAGCTCCGGAATCTTGGGCTTAGAGACCCAGTACTTC; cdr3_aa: CASSSGILGLETQYF
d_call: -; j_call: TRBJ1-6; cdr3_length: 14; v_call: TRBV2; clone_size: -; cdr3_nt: TGTGCCACCACGTTAGACTCCTATAATTCACCCCTCCACTTT; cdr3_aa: CATTLDSYNSPLHF
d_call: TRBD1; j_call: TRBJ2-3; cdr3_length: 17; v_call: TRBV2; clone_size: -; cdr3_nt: TGTGCCAGCAACGGCCTCCCCGGACAGGGCCCCACAGATACGCAGTATTTT; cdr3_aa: CASNGLPGQGPTDTQYF
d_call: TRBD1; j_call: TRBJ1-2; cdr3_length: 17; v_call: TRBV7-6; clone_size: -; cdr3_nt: TGTGCCAGCAGCCCCCCCCCTTTTGAGGACAGGGAGGATGGCTACACCTTC; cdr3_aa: CASSPPPFEDREDGYTF
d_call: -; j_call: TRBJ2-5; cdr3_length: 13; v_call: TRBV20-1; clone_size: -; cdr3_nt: TGCAGTGCGCGCCGAGGAGTAGGGGGGACCCAGTACTTC; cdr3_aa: CSARRGVGGTQYF
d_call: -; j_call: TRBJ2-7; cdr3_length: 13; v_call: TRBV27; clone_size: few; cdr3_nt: TGTGCCAGCAGTTTATCGTGGGGCTACGAGCAGTACTTC; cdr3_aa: CASSLSWGYEQYF
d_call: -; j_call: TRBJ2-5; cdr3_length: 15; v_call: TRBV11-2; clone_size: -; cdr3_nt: TGTGCCAGCAGCTTACGGGGTTACCGCCAAGAGACCCAGTACTTC; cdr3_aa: CASSLRGYRQETQYF
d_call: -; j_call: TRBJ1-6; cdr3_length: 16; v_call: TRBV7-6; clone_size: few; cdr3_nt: TGTGCCAGCAGTCCCCCTTCGTCCCCGCCGAATTCACCCCTCCACTTT; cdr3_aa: CASSPPSSPPNSPLHF
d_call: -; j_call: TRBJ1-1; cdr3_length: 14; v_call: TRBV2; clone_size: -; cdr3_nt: TGTGCCAGCACCGGGGGATCGGGGGGCACTGAAGCTTTCTTT; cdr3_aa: CASTGGSGGTEAFF
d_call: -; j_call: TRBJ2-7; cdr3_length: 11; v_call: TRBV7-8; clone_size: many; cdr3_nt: TGTGCCAGCAGCTCCCAATACGAGCAGTACTTC; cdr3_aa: CASSSQYEQYF
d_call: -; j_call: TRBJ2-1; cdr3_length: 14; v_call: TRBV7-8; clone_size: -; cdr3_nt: TGTGCCAGCAGCCCTAGGGGATCCAGCAATGAGCAGTTCTTC; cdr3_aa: CASSPRGSSNEQFF
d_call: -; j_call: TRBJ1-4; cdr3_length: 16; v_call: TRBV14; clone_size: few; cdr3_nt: TGTGCCAGCAGCCGAACGGACGCAGGGTGGTATGAAAAACTGTTTTTT; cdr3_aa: CASSRTDAGWYEKLFF
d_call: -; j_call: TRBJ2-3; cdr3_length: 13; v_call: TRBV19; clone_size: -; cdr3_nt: TGTGCCAGTAGTCTCCGGGCCGCAGATACGCAGTATTTT; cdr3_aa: CASSLRAADTQYF
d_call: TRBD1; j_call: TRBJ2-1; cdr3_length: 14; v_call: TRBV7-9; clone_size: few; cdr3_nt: TGTGCCAGCAGCACGCAACAGGGGTACAATGAGCAGTTCTTC; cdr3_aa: CASSTQQGYNEQFF
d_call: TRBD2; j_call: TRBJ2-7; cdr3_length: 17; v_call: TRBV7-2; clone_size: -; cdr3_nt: TGTGCCAGCAGCTTAGCGCCTGGAACTAGCGAGGGTGTAGAGCAGTACTTC; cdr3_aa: CASSLAPGTSEGVEQYF
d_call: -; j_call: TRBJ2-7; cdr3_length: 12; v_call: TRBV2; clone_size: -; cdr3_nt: TGTGCCAGCAGGGGGGTAATCCCGCAGCAGTACTTC; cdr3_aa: CASRGVIPQQYF
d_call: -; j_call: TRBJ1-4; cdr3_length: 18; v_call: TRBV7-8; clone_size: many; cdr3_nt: TGTGCCAGCGGGTCTGAAGAGGCTTGGTTTGCAACTAATGAAAAACTGTTTTTT; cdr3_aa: CASGSEEAWFATNEKLFF
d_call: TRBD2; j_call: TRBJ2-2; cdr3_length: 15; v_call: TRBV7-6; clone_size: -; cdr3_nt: TGTGCCAGCAGCCGGAGCGGGGTGGACACCGGGGAGCTGTTTTTT; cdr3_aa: CASSRSGVDTGELFF
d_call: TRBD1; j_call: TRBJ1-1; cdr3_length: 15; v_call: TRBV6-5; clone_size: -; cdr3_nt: TGTGCCAGCAGTTTCTCCAGGGGGCTGGGCACTGAAGCTTTCTTT; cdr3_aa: CASSFSRGLGTEAFF
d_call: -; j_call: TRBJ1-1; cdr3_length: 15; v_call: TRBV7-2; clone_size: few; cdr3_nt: TGTGCCAGCAGCTTAGCTTGGGGCTTGCTCACTGAAGCTTTCTTT; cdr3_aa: CASSLAWGLLTEAFF
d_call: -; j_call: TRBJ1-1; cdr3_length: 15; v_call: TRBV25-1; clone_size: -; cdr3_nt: TGTGCCAGCAGTGAATTGGGGGGCGCCTGGACTGAAGCTTTCTTT; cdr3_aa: CASSELGGAWTEAFF
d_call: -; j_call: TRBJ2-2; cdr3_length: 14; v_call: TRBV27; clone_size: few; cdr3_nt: TGTGCCAGCAGAGCCGGGACTGCCGGCGGGGAGCTGTTTTTT; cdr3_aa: CASRAGTAGGELFF
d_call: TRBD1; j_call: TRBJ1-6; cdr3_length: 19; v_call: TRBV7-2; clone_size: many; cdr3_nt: TGTGCCAGCAGCTTAGTTGGGACAGCCCAACTAACCTATAATTCACCCCTCCACTTT; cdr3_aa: CASSLVGTAQLTYNSPLHF
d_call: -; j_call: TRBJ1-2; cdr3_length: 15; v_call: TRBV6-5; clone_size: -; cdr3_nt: TGTGCCAGCAGTGAAACCCGTCAGCGATCCTATGGCTACACCTTC; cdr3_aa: CASSETRQRSYGYTF
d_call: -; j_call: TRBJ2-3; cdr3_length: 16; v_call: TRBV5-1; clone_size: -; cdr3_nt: TGCGCCAGCAGCTCTCAGTCCTCGGATATCACAGATACGCAGTATTTT; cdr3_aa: CASSSQSSDITDTQYF
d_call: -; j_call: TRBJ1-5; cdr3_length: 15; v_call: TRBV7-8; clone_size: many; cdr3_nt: TGTGCCAGCAGCCGAAACCGTTGGAGCAATCAGCCCCAGCATTTT; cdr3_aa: CASSRNRWSNQPQHF
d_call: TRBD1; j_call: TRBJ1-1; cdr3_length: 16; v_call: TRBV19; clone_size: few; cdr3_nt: TGTGCCAGTAGTGTACTGGCTGGACAGGGGTTTAGTGAAGCTTTCTTT; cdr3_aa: CASSVLAGQGFSEAFF